This TCR beta chain appears in the sequencing data of a study of blood T cell repertoires in COVID-19. The table came from immunoSEQ multiplex PCR; TCRdb's copy has only in-frame clones and leaves some out. This table has some 460,000 clones, 75% to 90% appearing once. CDR1 and CDR2 (germline): SEHNR, FQNEAQ (reference sequence). The CDR3 has 16 residues. V shed 3 bases, J shed 1 base, and the junction held 7 bases outside the gene matches. J is TRBJ2-5 and V is TRBV7-9; TRBD1 matches 8 bases. The clonotype originates from a woman aged 30 to 39 with acute or convalescent COVID-19. Sequenced: peripheral blood. The CDR3 bases are TGTGCCAGCAGCTTCCGACAGGGGCTATCCCAAGAGACCCAGTACTTC. This sequence encodes CASSFRQGLSQETQYF.